This T cell receptor (beta chain) was sequenced in a study of cytomegalovirus exposure and HLA in healthy donors. Study information: Earlier, 150 million to 200 million T cells were analyzed, and about 120 million unique TCR beta sequences were found among them. Study results and caveats: The classifier was said to identify cytomegalovirus status with high specificity and sensitivity. The availability of immune exposure information extended only to CMV serostatus. Segments of the TCR beta V type were, in most cases, productive about 87% or about 30% of the time in an earlier analysis.

PCR employed 60 Vbeta and 13 Jbeta primers. TCRdb's table, derived via immunoSEQ multiplex PCR, lists solely in-frame clones and lacks some. The sample consists of about 130,000 clones, over 75% of them appearing once. The CDR3 spans 14 residues. V was trimmed by 4 bases and J by 8 bases, leaving 18 bases between them. Notes on this clone: The antigen is not known.

The genes are TRBV5-3 and TRBJ1-2; tentative D call: TRBD1 (6 bases). TRBV5-3 is known as an ORF, though its function is uncertain. The sequencing input was PBMCs. This TCR was sampled from a woman between 40 and 50 years old in good health and CMV-seropositive. This CDR3 reads CARSPGQPKDGYTF. The DNA for the CDR3 is TGTGCCAGAAGCCCCGGACAGCCAAAGGACGGCTACACCTTC.